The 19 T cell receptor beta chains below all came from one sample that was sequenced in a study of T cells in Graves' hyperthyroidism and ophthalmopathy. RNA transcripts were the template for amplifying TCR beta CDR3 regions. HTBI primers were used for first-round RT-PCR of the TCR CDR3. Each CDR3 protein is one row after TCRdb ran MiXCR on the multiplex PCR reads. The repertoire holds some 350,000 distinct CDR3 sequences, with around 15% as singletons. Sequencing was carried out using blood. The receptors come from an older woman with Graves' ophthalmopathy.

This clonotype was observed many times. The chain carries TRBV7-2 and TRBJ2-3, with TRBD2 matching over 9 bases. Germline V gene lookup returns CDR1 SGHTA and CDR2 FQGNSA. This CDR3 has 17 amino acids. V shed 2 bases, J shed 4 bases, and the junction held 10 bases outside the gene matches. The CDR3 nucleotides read TGTGCCAGCAGCTTATTATTAATAGCGGGAGACCCAGATACGCAGTATTTT. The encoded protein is CASSLLLIAGDPDTQYF.

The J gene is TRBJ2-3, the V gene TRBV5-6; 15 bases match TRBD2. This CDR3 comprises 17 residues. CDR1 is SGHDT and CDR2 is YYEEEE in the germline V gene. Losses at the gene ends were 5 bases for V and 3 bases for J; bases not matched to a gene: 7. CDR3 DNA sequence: TGTGCCAGCAGTCCCGGGACTAGCGGGAGGTGGACAGATACGCAGTATTTT. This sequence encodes CASSPGTSGRWTDTQYF.

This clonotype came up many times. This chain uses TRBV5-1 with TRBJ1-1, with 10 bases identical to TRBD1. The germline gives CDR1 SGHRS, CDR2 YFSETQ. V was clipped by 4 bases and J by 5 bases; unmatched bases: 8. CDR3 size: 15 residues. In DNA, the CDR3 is TGCGCCAGCAGCGGGGGACAGGGGATCGGTACTGAAGCTTTCTTT. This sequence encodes CASSGGQGIGTEAFF.

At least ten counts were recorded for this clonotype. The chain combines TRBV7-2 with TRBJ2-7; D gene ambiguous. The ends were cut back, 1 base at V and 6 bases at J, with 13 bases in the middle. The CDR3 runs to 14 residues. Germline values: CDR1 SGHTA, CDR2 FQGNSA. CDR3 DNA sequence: TGTGCCAGCAGCTTAGGCCTCGAAGTAGGCGAGCAGTACTTC. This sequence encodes CASSLGLEVGEQYF.

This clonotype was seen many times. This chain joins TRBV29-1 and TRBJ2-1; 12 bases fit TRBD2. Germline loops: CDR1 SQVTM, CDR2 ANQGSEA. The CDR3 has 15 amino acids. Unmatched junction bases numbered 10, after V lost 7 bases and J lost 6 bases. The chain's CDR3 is CSAGSLAGGPNEQFF. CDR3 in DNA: TGCAGCGCCGGATCACTAGCGGGAGGACCCAATGAGCAGTTCTTC.

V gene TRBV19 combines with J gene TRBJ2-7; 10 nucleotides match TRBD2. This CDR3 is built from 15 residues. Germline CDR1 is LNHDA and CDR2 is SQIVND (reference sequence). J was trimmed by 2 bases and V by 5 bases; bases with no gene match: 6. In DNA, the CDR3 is TGTGCCAGTAGTTTAGCGGGAGGAGTAGCCTACGAGCAGTACTTC. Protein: CASSLAGGVAYEQYF.

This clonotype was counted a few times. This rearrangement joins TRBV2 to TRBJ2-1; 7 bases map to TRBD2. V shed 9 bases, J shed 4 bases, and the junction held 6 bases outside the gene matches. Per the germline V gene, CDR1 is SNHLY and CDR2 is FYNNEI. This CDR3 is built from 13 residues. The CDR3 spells CASKLASYNEQFF. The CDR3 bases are TGTGCCAGTAAACTAGCGTCTTACAATGAGCAGTTCTTC.

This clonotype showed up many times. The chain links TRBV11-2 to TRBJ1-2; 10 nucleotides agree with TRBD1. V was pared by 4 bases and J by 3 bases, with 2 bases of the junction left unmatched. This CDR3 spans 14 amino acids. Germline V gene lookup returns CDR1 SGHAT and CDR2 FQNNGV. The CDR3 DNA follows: TGTGCCAGCAGCTACGGACAGGGGGACTATGGCTACACCTTC. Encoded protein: CASSYGQGDYGYTF.

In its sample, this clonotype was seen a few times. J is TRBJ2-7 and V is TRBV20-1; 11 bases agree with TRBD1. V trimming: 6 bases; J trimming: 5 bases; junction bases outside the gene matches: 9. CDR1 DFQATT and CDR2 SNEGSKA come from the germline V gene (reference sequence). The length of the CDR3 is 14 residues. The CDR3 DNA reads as TGCAGTGCCCGCCCGGGACAGGGGGTCGACGAGCAGTACTTC. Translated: CSARPGQGVDEQYF.

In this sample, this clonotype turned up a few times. The CDR3 DNA reads as TGTGCCAGTAGTTGGGCAGGGACCCGAGGGCAACAGCCCCAGCATTTT. Translating it yields CASSWAGTRGQQPQHF. The chain recombines TRBV19 with TRBJ1-5, with TRBD1 as a possible D gene (5 bases). CDR3 length equals 16 residues. V lost 5 bases and J 7 bases, leaving 21 bases between the germline ends. Germline V lookup: CDR1 LNHDA, CDR2 SQIVND (reference sequence).

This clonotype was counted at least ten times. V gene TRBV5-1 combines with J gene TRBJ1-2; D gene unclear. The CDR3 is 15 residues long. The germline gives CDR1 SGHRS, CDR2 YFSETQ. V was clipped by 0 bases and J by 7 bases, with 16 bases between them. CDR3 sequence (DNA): TGCGCCAGCAGCTTGGGGGTCTGGGGAGACGGTGGCTACACCTTC. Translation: CASSLGVWGDGGYTF.

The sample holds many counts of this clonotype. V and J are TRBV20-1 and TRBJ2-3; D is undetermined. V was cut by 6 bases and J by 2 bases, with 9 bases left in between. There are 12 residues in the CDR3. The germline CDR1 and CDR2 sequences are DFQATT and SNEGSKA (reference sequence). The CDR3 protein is CSARKTTDTQYF. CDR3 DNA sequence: TGCAGTGCAAGGAAGACCACAGATACGCAGTATTTT.

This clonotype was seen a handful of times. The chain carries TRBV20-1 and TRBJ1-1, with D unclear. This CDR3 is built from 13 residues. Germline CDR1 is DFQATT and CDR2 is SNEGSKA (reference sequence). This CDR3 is CVAPVPQRTEAFF. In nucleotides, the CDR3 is TGCGTAGCCCCCGTCCCACAAAGAACTGAAGCTTTCTTT.

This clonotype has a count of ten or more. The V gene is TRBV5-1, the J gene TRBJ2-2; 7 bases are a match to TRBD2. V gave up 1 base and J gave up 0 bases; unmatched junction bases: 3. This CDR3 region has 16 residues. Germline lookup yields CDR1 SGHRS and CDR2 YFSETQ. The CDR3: CASSLPLAANTGELFF. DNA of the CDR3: TGCGCCAGCAGCTTGCCCCTAGCGGCGAACACCGGGGAGCTGTTTTTT.

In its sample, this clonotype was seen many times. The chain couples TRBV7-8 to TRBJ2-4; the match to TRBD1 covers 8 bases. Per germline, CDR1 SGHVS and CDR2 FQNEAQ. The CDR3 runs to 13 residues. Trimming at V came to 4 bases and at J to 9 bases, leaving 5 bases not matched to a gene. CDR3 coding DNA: TGTGCCAGCAGCTACGGACAGGGTGGCATTCAGTACTTC. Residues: CASSYGQGGIQYF.

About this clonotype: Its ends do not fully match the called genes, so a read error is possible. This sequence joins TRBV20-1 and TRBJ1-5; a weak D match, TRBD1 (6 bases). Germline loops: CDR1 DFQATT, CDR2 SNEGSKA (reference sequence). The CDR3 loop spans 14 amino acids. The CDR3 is CSAGEGGSNQPQHF. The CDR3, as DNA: TGCAGTGCTGGAGAGGGGGGGAGCAATCAGCCCCAGCATTTT.

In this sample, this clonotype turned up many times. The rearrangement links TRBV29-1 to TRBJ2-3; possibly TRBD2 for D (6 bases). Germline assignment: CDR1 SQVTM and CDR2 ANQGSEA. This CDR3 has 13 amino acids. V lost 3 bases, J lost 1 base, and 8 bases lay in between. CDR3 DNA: TGCAGCGTTGAGTCTAGCGGCACAGATACGCAGTATTTT. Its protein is CSVESSGTDTQYF.

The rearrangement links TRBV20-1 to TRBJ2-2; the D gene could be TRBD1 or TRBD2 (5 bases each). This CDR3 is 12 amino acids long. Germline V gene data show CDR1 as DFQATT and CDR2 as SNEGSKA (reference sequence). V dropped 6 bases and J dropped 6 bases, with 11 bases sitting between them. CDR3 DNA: TGCAGTGCAACCCAGGGACCCGGGGAGCTGTTTTTT. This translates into CSATQGPGELFF.

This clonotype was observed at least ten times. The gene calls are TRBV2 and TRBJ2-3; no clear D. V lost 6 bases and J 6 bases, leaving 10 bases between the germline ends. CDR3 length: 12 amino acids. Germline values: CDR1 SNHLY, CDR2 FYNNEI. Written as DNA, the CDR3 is TGTGCCAGCAGGATACTTGCGGATACGCAGTATTTT. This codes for CASRILADTQYF.